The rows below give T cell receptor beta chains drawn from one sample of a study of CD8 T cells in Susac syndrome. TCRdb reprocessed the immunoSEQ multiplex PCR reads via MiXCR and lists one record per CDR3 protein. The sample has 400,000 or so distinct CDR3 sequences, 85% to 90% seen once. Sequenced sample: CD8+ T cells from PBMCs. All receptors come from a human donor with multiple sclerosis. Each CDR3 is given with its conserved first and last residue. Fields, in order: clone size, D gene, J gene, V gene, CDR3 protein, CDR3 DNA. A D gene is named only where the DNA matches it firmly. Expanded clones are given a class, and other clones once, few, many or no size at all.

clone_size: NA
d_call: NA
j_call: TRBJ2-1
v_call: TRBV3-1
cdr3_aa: CASSIELGEQFF
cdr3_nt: TGTGCCAGCAGCATTGAATTGGGTGAGCAGTTCTTC

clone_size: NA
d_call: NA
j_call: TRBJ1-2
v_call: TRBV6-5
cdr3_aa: CASSYSRAGGLDGYTF
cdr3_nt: TGTGCCAGCAGTTACTCCAGGGCTGGGGGACTTGATGGCTACACCTTC

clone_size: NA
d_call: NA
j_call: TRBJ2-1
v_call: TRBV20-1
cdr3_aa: CGARDVWGSSNEQFF
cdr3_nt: TGCGGTGCTAGGGACGTTTGGGGGTCCTCCAATGAGCAGTTCTTC

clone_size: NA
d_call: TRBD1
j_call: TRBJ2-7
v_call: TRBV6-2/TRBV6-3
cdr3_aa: CASELDRDRDSITYEQYF
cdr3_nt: TGTGCCAGCGAGCTCGACAGGGACCGAGATTCAATTACCTACGAGCAGTACTTC

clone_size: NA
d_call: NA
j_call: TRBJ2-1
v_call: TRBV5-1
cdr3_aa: CASSLGWGQASSYNEQFF
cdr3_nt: TGCGCCAGCAGCTTGGGTTGGGGGCAGGCCAGCTCCTACAATGAGCAGTTCTTC

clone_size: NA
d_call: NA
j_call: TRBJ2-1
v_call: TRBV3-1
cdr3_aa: CATQRGGNEQFF
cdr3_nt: TGTGCCACTCAAAGGGGCGGCAATGAGCAGTTCTTC

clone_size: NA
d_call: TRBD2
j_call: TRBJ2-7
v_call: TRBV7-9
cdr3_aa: CASSVTGTSGTYEQYF
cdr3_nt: TGTGCCAGCAGCGTCACCGGGACTAGCGGTACCTACGAGCAGTACTTC

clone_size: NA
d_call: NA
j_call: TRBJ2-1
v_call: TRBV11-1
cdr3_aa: CASSLVRSEQFF
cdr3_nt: TGTGCCAGCAGCTTAGTGAGGTCTGAGCAGTTCTTC

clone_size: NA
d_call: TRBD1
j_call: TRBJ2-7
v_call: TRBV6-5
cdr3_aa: CASSYWTGKGYEQYF
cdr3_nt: TGTGCCAGCAGTTACTGGACAGGGAAGGGCTACGAGCAGTACTTC

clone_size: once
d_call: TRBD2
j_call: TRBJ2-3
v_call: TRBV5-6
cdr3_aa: CASSSLSSGDTDTQYF
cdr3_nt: TGTGCCAGCAGCTCCTTGAGTAGCGGGGATACAGATACGCAGTATTTT

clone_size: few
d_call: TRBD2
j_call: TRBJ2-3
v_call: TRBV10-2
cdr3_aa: CASSEMLAGATDTQYF
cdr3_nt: TGCGCCAGCAGTGAAATGCTAGCGGGGGCCACAGATACGCAGTATTTT

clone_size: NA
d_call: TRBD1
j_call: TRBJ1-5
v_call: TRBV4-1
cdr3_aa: CARSQFRGLGNQPQHF
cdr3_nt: TGCGCCAGAAGCCAATTCAGGGGGCTCGGCAATCAGCCCCAGCATTTT

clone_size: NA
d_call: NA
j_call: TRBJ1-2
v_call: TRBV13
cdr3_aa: CASSSQEGWSGYTF
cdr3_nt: TGTGCCAGCAGCTCCCAGGAGGGGTGGAGTGGCTACACCTTC

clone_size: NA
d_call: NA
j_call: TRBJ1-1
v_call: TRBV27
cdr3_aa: CASSLGAGTEAFF
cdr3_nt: TGTGCCAGCAGTTTGGGGGCTGGCACTGAAGCTTTCTTT

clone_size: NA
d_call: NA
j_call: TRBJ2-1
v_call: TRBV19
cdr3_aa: CASSMPGTYNEQFF
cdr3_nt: TGTGCCAGTAGTATGCCAGGTACCTACAATGAGCAGTTCTTC

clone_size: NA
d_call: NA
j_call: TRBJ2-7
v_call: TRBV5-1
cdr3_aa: CASSLGDRDYEQYF
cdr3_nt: TGCGCCAGCAGCTTGGGGGACCGAGACTACGAGCAGTACTTC

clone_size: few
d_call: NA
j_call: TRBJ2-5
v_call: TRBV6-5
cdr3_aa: CASSYSLRAGETQYF
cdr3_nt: TGTGCCAGCAGTTACTCGCTGAGGGCCGGGGAGACCCAGTACTTC

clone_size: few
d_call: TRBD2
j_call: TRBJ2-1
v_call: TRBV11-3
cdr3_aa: CASSLSWGGDRNEQFF
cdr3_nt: TGTGCCAGCAGCTTGAGTTGGGGGGGTGACCGAAATGAGCAGTTCTTC

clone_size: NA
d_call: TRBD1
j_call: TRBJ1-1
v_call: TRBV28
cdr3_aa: CASSYPEAGGVTEAFF
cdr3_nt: TGTGCCAGCAGTTACCCTGAGGCAGGGGGCGTCACTGAAGCTTTCTTT

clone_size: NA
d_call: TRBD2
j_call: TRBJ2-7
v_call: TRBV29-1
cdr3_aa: CSVRLGLAYEQYF
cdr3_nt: TGCAGCGTTCGACTGGGACTAGCCTACGAGCAGTACTTC

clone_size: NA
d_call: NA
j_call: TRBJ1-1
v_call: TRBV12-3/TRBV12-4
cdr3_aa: CASNTPTDVTEAFF
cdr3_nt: TGTGCCAGCAATACCCCGACAGACGTCACTGAAGCTTTCTTT